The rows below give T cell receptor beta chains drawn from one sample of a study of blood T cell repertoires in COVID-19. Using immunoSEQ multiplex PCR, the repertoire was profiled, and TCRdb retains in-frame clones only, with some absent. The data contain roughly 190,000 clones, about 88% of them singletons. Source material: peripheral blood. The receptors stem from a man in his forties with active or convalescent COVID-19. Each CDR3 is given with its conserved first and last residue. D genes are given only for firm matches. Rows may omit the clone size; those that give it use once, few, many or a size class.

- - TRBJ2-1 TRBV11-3 TGTGCCAGCAGCTTAGGGGGGACACTTAATGAGCAGTTCTTC CASSLGGTLNEQFF
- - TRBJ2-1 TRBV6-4 TGTGCCAGCAGTGACTCGAGGGTGGGTCACAATGAGCAGTTCTTC CASSDSRVGHNEQFF
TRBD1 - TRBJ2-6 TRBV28 TGTGCCAGCAGTCCCCGGACAGGGTTGACTGGGGCCAACGTCCTGACTTTC CASSPRTGLTGANVLTF
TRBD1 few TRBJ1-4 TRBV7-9 TGTGCCAGCAGCCAGGGACAGGTGGAACTGTTTTTT CASSQGQVELFF
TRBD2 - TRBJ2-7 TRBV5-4 TGTGCCAGCAGCTTGGGGACTAGCGGGAACTACGAGCAGTACTTC CASSLGTSGNYEQYF
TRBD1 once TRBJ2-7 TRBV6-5 TGTGCCAGCAGGGAGGGACAGGGGTTTTCCTACGAGCAGTACTTC CASREGQGFSYEQYF
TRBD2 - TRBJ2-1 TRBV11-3 TGTGCCAGCAGCTTAAGGGCCGGGAGGGCCAATGAGCAGTTCTTC CASSLRAGRANEQFF
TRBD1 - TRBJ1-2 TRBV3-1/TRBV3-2 TGTGCCAGCAGCCAAGAAGGCTTAGGGGGCCTAGGCTACACCTTC CASSQEGLGGLGYTF
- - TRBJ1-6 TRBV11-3 TGTGCCAGCAGCTTATCAGGTCTTCCCCTCCACTTT CASSLSGLPLHF
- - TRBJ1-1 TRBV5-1 TGCGCCAGCAGCTTGTTCGCAGAAACGAACACTGAAGCTTTCTTT CASSLFAETNTEAFF
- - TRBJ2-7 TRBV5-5 TGTGCCAGCAGCTTGGCTGGGAGCTCCTACGAGCAGTACTTC CASSLAGSSYEQYF
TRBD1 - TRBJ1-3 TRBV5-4 TGTGCCAGCAGCCGGACAGGGGGCACTGGAAACACCATATATTTT CASSRTGGTGNTIYF
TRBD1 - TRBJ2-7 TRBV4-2 TGTGCCAGCAGCCAACATCGGGACAGCATCTACGAGCAGTACTTC CASSQHRDSIYEQYF
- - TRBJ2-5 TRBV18 TGTGCCAGCTCACGAGGTCGAGGAGAGACCCAGTACTTC CASSRGRGETQYF
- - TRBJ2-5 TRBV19 TGTGCCAGCGCGCTACGGGGCGGGGACGAGACCCAGTACTTC CASALRGGDETQYF
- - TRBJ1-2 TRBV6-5 TGTGCCAGCAGCGACCCACCGGGACACCACTATGGCTACACCTTC CASSDPPGHHYGYTF
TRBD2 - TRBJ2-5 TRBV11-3 TGTGCCAGCAGCCCCGGCGGGGCGGGAGGAGAGACCCAGTACTTC CASSPGGAGGETQYF
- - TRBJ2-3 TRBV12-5 TGTGCTAGTGGTTTGTCCAGCGCAGATACGCAGTATTTT CASGLSSADTQYF
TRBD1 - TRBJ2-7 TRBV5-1 TGCGCCAGCAGCTTGGCCGGGACAGACTACGAGCAGTACTTC CASSLAGTDYEQYF
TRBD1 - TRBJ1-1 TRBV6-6 TGTGCCAGCAGTCTAAAAGGACAGGGGGCCCCTGAAGCTTTCTTT CASSLKGQGAPEAFF
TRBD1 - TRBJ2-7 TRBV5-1 TGCGCCAGCAGCCTGGGGACAGCACATTCGGGGGAGCAGTACTTC CASSLGTAHSGEQYF
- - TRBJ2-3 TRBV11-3 TGTGCCAGCAGCTTAGATCCCGGGTTTGCAGATACGCAGTATTTT CASSLDPGFADTQYF
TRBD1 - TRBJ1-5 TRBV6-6 TGTGCCAGCAGTTACCTGGGACAGGGGTCCCAGCCCCAGCATTTT CASSYLGQGSQPQHF
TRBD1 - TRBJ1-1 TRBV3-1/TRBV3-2 TGTGCCAGCACCCCGGACAGGGGATACGACACTGAAGCTTTCTTT CASTPDRGYDTEAFF
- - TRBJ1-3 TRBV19 TGTGCCAGTAGTCCACGTCACTACTACTCTGGAAACACCATATATTTT CASSPRHYYSGNTIYF
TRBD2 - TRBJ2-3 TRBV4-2 TGTGCCAGCAGCCAGGCCGGCGGGGGGAACACAGATACGCAGTATTTT CASSQAGGGNTDTQYF
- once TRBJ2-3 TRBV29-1 TGCAGCGTTGAAGATCCCAGGGCAGATACGCAGTATTTT CSVEDPRADTQYF
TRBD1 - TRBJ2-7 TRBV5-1 TGCGCCAGCAGCGGAACGGACAGGGCGGGCGAGCAGTACTTC CASSGTDRAGEQYF
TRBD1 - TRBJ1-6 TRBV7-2 TGTGCCAGCAGCTTAAAGACAGGGGATTCGGAATCACCCCTCCACTTT CASSLKTGDSESPLHF
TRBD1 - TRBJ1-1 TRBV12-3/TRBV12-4 TGTGCCAGCAGTTTGAAGGGACAGGCTGAAGCTTTCTTT CASSLKGQAEAFF
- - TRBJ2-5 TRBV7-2 TGTGCCAGCAGCTTAGCGGCACAGGGCAACCAAGAGACCCAGTACTTC CASSLAAQGNQETQYF